This T cell receptor (beta chain) was profiled in a study of T-cell reconstitution after alpha-beta-depleted transplantation in children. Trimming removed 1 base from V and 1 base from J, with 13 bases in between. This CDR3 is built from 15 residues. CDR1 is GTSNPN and CDR2 is SVGIG in the germline V gene (reference sequence). This sample's TCRbeta library carried unique molecular identifier barcodes. TCRdb itself ran the PCR reads through MiXCR, one entry per CDR3 protein. This sample carries 420,000 or so distinct CDR3 sequences, about 11% of them seen once, and the ten largest clones take roughly 5%.

V gene TRBV30 combines with J gene TRBJ1-1; D gene unclear. The TCR was taken from a human donor who donated a stem cell graft to a child with acute myeloid leukemia. Sequencing used PBMCs from the stem cell graft donor, obtained from the stem cell graft. In DNA form, the CDR3 reads TGTGCCTGGAGTGGCGGCCGCGCATGGAACACTGAAGCTTTCTTT. This codes for CAWSGGRAWNTEAFF.